Sequencing of this T cell receptor (beta chain) was carried out in a study of T cells in Graves' hyperthyroidism and ophthalmopathy. Exclusion of patients followed from uncontrolled infection, other autoimmune disease, pregnancy or lactation. The CDR3 totals 13 residues. Trimming pared 4 bases from V and 3 bases from J, leaving 13 bases between. Germline CDR1 SQVTM, CDR2 ANQGSEA. General study results and limits: Ophthalmopathy was model-predicted a median about 6.9 months pre-onset.

Template material for amplifying TCR beta CDR3 regions consisted of RNA transcripts. During a first-round RT-PCR of the TCR CDR3, the HTBI primer set was used. TCRdb fed the multiplex PCR reads into MiXCR, producing one record per CDR3 protein. The table records approximately 400,000 distinct CDR3 sequences, roughly an eighth of them present only once. This clonotype was counted ten times or more. Its antigen is not known. The sequencing sample was made of blood. This chain uses TRBV29-1 with TRBJ2-7; D possibly corresponds to TRBD2 (5 bases). The clonotype comes from a man aged 45-60 years with Graves' ophthalmopathy. In DNA form, the CDR3 reads TGCAGCGTTGCATCTAGCCTTCGCTACGAGCAGTACTTC. Its protein is CSVASSLRYEQYF.